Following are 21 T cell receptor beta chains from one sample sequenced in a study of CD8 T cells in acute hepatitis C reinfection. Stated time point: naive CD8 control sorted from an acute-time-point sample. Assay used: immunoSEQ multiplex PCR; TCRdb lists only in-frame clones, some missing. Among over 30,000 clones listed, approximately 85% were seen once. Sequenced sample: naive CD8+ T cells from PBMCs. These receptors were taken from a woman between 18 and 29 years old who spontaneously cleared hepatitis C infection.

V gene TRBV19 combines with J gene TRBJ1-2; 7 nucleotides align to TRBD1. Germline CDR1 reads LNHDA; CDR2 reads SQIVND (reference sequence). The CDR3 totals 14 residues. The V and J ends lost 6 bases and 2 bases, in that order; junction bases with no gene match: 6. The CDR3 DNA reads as TGTGCCAGTAGGGGGGTGACAGGGAACTATGGCTACACCTTC. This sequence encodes CASRGVTGNYGYTF.

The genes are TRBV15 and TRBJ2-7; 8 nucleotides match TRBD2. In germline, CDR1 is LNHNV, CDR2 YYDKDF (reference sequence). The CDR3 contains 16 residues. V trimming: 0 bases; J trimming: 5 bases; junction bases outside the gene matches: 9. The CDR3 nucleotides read TGTGCCACCAGCAGAGATGCGGGAGGATTGATAGACGAGCAGTACTTC. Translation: CATSRDAGGLIDEQYF.

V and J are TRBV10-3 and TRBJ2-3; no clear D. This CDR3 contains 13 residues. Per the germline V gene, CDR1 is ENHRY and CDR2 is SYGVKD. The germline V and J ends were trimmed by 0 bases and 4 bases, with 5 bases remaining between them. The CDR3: CAISESAADTQYF. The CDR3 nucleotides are TGTGCCATCAGTGAGTCGGCAGCAGATACGCAGTATTTT.

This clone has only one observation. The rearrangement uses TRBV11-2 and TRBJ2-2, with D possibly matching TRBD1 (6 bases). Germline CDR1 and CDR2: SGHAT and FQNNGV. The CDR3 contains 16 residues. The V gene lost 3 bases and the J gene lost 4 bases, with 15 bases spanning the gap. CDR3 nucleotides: TGTGCCAGCAGCTTCTGGGGCAGGGGTGCCACCGGGGAGCTGTTTTTT. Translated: CASSFWGRGATGELFF.

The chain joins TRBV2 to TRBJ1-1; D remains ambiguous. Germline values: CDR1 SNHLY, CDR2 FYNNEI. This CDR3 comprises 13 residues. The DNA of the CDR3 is TGTGTCACACTGGGGAACACGAACACTGAAGCTTTCTTT. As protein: CVTLGNTNTEAFF.

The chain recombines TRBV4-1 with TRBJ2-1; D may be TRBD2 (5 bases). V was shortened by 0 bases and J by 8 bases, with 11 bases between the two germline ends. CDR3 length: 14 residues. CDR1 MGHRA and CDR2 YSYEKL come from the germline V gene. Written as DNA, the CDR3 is TGCGCCAGCAGCCAAGATCCTAGCTCGGATGAGCAGTTCTTC. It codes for CASSQDPSSDEQFF.

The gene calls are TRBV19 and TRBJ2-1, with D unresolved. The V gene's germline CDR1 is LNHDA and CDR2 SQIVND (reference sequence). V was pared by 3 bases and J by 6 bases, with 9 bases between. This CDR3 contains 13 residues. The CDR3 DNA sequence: TGTGCCAGTAGTATGGTAGGATTCAATGAGCAGTTCTTC. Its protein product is CASSMVGFNEQFF. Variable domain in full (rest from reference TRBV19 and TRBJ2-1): DGGITQSPKYLFRKEGQNVTLSCEQNLNHDAMYWYRQDPGQGLRLIYYSQIVNDFQKGDIAEGYSVSREKKESFPLTVTSAQKNPTAFYLCASSMVGFNEQFFGPGTRLTVL.

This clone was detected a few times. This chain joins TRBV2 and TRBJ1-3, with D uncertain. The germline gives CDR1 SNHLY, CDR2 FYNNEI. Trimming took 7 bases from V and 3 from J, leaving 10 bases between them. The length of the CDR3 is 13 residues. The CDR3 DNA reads TGTGCCAGCACCCCGTTGGGTGGAAACACCATATATTTT. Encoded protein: CASTPLGGNTIYF.

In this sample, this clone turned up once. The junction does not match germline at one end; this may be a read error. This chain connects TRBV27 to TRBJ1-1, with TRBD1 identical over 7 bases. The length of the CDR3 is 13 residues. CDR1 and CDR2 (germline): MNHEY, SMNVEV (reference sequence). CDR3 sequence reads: CASSAGGSPEAFF. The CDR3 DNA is TGTGCCAGCAGCGCAGGGGGATCACCTGAGGCTTTCTTT.

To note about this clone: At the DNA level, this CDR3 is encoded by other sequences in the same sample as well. The CDR3 protein is CASSYSPGLNEKLFF. The CDR3 DNA follows: TGTGCCAGCAGTTACTCGCCAGGGCTTAATGAAAAACTGTTTTTT. The chain combines TRBV6-6 with TRBJ1-4; tentatively, D is TRBD1 (5 bases). Trimming cost V 0 bases and J 4 bases, with 9 bases left between them. The CDR3 totals 15 residues. Germline lookup yields CDR1 MNHNY and CDR2 SVGAGI (reference sequence).

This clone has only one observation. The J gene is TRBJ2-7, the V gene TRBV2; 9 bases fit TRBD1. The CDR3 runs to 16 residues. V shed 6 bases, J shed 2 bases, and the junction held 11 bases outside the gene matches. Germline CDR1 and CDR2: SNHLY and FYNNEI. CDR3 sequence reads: CASRENRGQTAYEQYF. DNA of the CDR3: TGTGCCAGCAGGGAAAACAGGGGGCAGACAGCCTACGAGCAGTACTTC.

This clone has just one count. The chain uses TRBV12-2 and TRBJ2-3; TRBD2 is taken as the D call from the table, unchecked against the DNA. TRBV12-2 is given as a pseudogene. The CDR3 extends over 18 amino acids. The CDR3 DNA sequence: TGTGCAAGTCGCTTAGATTGTAGGGCGGGAGAGGGCACAGATACGCAGTATTTT. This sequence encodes CASRLDCRAGEGTDTQYF.

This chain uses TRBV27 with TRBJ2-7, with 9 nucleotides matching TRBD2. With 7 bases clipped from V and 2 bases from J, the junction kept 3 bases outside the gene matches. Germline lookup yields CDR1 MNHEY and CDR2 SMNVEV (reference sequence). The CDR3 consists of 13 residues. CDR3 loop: CASIAGDTYEQYF. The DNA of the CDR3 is TGTGCCAGCATAGCGGGAGACACCTACGAGCAGTACTTC.

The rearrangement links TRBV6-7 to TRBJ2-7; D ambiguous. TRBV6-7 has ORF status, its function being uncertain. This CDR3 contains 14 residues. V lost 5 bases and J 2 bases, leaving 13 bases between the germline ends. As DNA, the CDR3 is TGTGCCAGCAGTGTCCTGAGACGGACCTACGAGCAGTACTTC. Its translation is CASSVLRRTYEQYF.

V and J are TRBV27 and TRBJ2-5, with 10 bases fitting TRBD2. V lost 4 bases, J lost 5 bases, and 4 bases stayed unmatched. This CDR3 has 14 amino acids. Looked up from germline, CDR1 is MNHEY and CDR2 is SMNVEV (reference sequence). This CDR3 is CASSSGLARETQYF. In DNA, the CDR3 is TGTGCCAGCAGTTCGGGACTAGCGCGCGAGACCCAGTACTTC.

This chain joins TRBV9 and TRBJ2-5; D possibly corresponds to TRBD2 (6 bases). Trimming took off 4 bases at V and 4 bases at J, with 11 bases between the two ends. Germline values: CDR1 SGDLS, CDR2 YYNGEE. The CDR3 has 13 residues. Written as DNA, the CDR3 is TGTGCCAGCAGCTCGACTAGTGGAGAGACCCAGTACTTC. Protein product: CASSSTSGETQYF.

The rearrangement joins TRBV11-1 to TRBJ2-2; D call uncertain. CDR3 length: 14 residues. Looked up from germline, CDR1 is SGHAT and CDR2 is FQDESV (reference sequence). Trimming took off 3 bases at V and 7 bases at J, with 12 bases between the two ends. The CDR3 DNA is TGTGCCAGCAGCTTCGGAATTTTAAGCGGGGAGCTGTTTTTT. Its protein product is CASSFGILSGELFF.

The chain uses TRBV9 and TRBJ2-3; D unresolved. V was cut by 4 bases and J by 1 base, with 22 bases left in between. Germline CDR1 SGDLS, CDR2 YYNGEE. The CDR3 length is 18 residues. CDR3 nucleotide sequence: TGTGCCAGCAGCCTACGATATTTTTCATACGACGGCACAGATACGCAGTATTTT. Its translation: CASSLRYFSYDGTDTQYF.

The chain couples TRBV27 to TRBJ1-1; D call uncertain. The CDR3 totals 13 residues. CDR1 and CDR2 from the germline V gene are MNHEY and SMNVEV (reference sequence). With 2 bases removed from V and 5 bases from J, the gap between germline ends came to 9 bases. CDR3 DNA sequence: TGTGCCAGCAGTTTAGCCAGTCTGACTGAAGCTTTCTTT. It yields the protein CASSLASLTEAFF.

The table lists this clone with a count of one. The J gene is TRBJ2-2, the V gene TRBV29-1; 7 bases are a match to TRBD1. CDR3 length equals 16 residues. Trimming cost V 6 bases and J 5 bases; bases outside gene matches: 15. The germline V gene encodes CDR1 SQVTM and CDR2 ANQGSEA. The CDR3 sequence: CSVTNVDRMQTGELFF. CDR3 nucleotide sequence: TGCAGCGTAACTAACGTGGACAGGATGCAGACCGGGGAGCTGTTTTTT.

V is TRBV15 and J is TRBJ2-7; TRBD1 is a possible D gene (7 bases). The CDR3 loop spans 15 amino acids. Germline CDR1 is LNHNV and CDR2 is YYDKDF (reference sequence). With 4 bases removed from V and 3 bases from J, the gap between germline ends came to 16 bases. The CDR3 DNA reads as TGTGCCACCAGCACGACCGGAGGGGGCGTCTACGAGCAGTACTTC. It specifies CATSTTGGGVYEQYF.